The present entry profiles one T cell receptor (beta chain) with its context. The CDR3 is 14 amino acids. Germline loops: CDR1 MDHEN, CDR2 SYDVKM. V shed 6 bases, J shed 2 bases, and the junction held 1 base outside the gene matches. Both 60 Vbeta primers and 13 Jbeta primers went into the PCR. Assay used: immunoSEQ multiplex PCR; TCRdb lists only in-frame clones, some missing. The sample consists of about 190,000 clones, 75% to 80% of them appearing once. The sample belongs to a study of cytomegalovirus exposure and HLA in healthy donors. The receptor comes from a woman aged 30 to 39 in good health and CMV-seropositive. V and J are TRBV28 and TRBJ2-1, with TRBD2 matching 10 bases. Sequences were obtained from PBMCs. The CDR3 DNA is TGTGCCAGCAGACTAGCGGGACCCTACAATGAGCAGTTCTTC. Protein sequence: CASRLAGPYNEQFF.